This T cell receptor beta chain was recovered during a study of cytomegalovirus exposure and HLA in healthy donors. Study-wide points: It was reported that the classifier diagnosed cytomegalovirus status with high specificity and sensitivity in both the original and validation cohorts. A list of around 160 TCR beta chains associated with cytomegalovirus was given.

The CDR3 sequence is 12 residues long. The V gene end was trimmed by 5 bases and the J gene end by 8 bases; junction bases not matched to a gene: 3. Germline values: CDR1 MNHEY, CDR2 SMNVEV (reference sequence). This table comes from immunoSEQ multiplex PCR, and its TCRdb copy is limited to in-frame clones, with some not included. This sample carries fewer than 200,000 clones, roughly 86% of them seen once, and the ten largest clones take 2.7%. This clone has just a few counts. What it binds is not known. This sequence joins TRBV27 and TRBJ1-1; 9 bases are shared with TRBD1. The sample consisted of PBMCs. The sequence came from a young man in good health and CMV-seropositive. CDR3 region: CASSPTGGEAFF. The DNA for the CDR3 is TGTGCCAGCAGTCCCACAGGGGGCGAAGCTTTCTTT.